This TCR beta chain was identified in a study of cytomegalovirus exposure and HLA in healthy donors (dated by TCRdb to the late 2010s). In the study overall: In an earlier analysis of approximately 500 of the donors, 250 to 300 Gb of sequence data and 90 million to 120 million unique TCR beta sequences from 150 million to 200 million T cells were reported. The study used immunosequencing to profile the T cell repertoires of several hundred subjects and linked those repertoires to cytomegalovirus serostatus. Of the 350 to 450 genotyped donors, approximately 80% fell in the genetic ancestry cluster associated with self-reported Caucasian donors. A later analysis re-analyzed previously published TCR beta repertoires from approximately 700 donors and added high-resolution HLA genotyping to study TCR occurrence patterns. The number of donors typed differed by locus, with about 629-630 for A, B, C, DRB1 and DQB1, 522 for DQA1, 600 to 610 for DPA1, and some 470 for DPB1. Rather than drawing on any new phenotypic data, the later analysis identified candidate immune exposures from TCR beta sequences and the way those sequences occurred across donors. The study was designed to test whether signatures of past pathogen exposure could be identified by cataloging public T cell receptors. All discovery cohort repertoires had been generated on a single sequencing platform. To decide whether each TCR beta V gene segment behaved as functional or pseudogenic, an earlier analysis of some 600 of the donors relied on high-throughput TCR beta sequencing. High-throughput TCR immunosequencing, statistical association of individual TCRs with disease status, and machine learning were combined to predict cytomegalovirus infection status. Several DR-DQ haplotypes were treated as single units for association and clustering because of strong linkage in the cohort. A separate validation cohort of 90 to 150 different subjects was used in addition to the 666-subject first cohort. Roughly 300 gigabases of sequencing data and 91 million or so unique TCR sequences made up an early release that covered approximately 620 HLA-typed donors. Donor age, sex, ethnicity and CMV serostatus were compiled alongside the repertoire data. Genome-wide SNP genotypes for about three fifths of the roughly 670 donors were used in a later genetic analysis, which treated that subset as a discovery cohort. Across 300 to 400 genotyped donors of the cohort, an average of about 200,000 unique TCR beta nucleotide sequences per donor were sequenced, and around 19% of those sequences were non-productive. Class I and class II HLA loci were covered by the typing at four-digit resolution. Overall study outcomes, separate from this receptor: Because HLA typing was unavailable for some donors at each locus, only the typed subset was used in association tests. A later analysis associated 17,000 or so TCR beta sequences with specific HLA alleles at a false discovery rate of 0.05. The earlier analysis of some 560 of the donors excluded approximately 17 rarely observed V segments, including chromosome 9 orphons, because counts were too low. A further reported finding was that TCR beta sequences accurately predicted the HLA-A and HLA-B alleles for most subjects in the first cohort. In a later analysis, TCR association rates were found to vary across HLA loci, with the most associated TCRs seen for DRB1 alleles and the fewest for HLA-C alleles. Compared with equally common non-associated chains, HLA-associated TCR beta chains in a later analysis were more clonally expanded and had lower generation probabilities. The sequencing pipeline was judged likely to have produced a cluster of highly shared sequence variants as a technical artifact. In a later analysis, most CMV-associated TCR beta chains were found to appear HLA-restricted, with HLA associations seemingly driven largely by CMV exposure. The only immune exposure information available for the cohort was CMV serostatus. A few of the identified cytomegalovirus-associated TCR beta chains were confirmed in vitro to be specific for cytomegalovirus antigens. In a later genetic analysis, a missense DCLRE1C variant was associated with V-gene and J-gene trimming of TCR beta chains, and the association was replicated in an independent cohort. Correlated functional status among segregating V segments might be attributable to linkage disequilibrium, but an unknown experimental factor could not be ruled out. The presence/absence analyses assumed that sequencing depth was roughly uniform across donors, and that assumption may not be true. According to a later genetic analysis, donors in an Asian-associated ancestry cluster had fewer N-insertions in productive TCRs than the approximately 610-donor mean. The authors suggested that the approach could potentially be extended to other disease states and immunological phenotypes. The 87-base-pair reads could not distinguish some IMGT-functional V segments, including TRBV6-2 and TRBV6-3, so those segments were excluded. The study listed 170 or so TCR beta chains as associated with cytomegalovirus. In both the original and validation cohorts, the classifier was reported to diagnose cytomegalovirus status with high specificity and sensitivity. Assigning TCR associations to individual alleles was difficult when HLA alleles, especially DR and DQ, strongly co-occurred. While some public TCRs were present in many individuals, most TCR sequences turned up only very rarely across donors. Several of the top co-occurrence clusters appeared to be linked to parvovirus B19, influenza, CMV and Epstein-Barr virus, according to a later analysis. Only TCR beta chains were sequenced in this cohort, and the absence of alpha or paired-chain data limited detectable features. In an earlier analysis of some 640 of the donors, most TCR beta V segments were observed in productive rearrangements about 90% or about 30% of the time, broadly matching IMGT annotations.

V lost 1 base and J lost 7 bases; the stretch between them is 11 bases long. The germline V gene provides CDR1 SGHAT and CDR2 FQNNGV. The cysteine opens and the phenylalanine closes a CDR3 of 14 amino acids. CDR3 DNA is the only sequence kept; it has 42 bases, read in frame from the first base. Libraries were prepared through the immunoSEQ multiplex PCR assay. A mixture of 60 forward primers for TCR Vbeta segments and 13 reverse primers for TCR Jbeta segments was used in the multiplex PCR. The CDR3 region of rearranged TCR beta genes was amplified from genomic DNA with a multiplex PCR assay. Amplified TCR beta libraries were sequenced as 87-base-pair reads on the Illumina HiSeq System. In the paper's pipeline: In a later analysis, around 80 million unique TCR beta chains were counted across the 500 to 850 repertoires, and roughly 10 million of these chains were shared by at least two donors. A nearest-neighbor algorithm error-corrected the raw reads and collapsed the reads into unique sequences, merging closely related sequences to remove PCR and sequencing errors. Alignment of CDR3 sequences to IMGT reference sequences was used to assign V, D and J gene segments. For a sequence to be retained, a match of at least six nucleotides to both a V gene segment and a J gene segment was required. Rearrangements were called productive when the CDR3 lacked stop codons and stayed in frame with V and J; all others were non-productive. Following IMGT convention, CDR3 was defined as the stretch from the second conserved V-encoded cysteine to the conserved J-encoded phenylalanine. In an earlier analysis of around 540 of the donors, sequences lacking an unambiguous match to a single V gene segment were excluded. In an earlier analysis of 587 of the donors, V segments were called functional above 56.7% productive rearrangements and were called segregating when the between-donor standard deviation exceeded 5%. A statistical classification framework was developed to diagnose cytomegalovirus status using the catalog of TCR beta chain sequences. V and J gene assignment, in a later analysis, came from comparing TCR nucleotide sequences with IMGT/GENE-DB human TR gene sequences. A later analysis assigned CDR3 sequences and most-parsimonious VDJ recombination scenarios with the TCRdist pipeline. A later analysis defined each TCR beta chain by its CDR3 amino acid sequence plus V-gene family, and excluded reads lacking a unique V-gene family. A later analysis removed several hundred highly shared, low-generation-probability nucleotide sequences to deal with suspected cross-contamination and a sequencing artifact. In a later analysis, a clonal expansion index was calculated for each public chain from normalized within-repertoire ranks of inferred template counts. In a later analysis, generation probabilities were computed using a VDJ recombination model fitted to out-of-frame rearrangements, and the results were checked against IGoR. A later analysis scored TCR-TCR, TCR-HLA and TCR-CMV co-occurrence with hypergeometric tests, applying a repertoire-size bias correction to TCR pairs. To estimate false discovery rates, a later analysis permuted the HLA or CMV assignments 20 times. In a later analysis, co-occurring TCRs were grouped using DBSCAN, with TCRdist sequence similarity added in when clustering inside HLA-allele-positive subsets. Repertoires with fewer than 30,000 or more than 120,000 public chains, plus five repertoires with anomalous nucleotide sharing, were excluded from co-occurrence clustering. TCRdb carries this immuneACCESS record with in-frame sequences only. Its versions omit some clonotypes, under half of them owing to an unresolved V gene in the studies checked, with the rest unexplained. That table gives V, J and clone size, and the DNA gave D and trimming. Within this sample are some 150,000 clones, with 70% to 80% of them counted one time only. About 2% of the sample comes from the top ten.

The cohort was made up of about 670 healthy bone marrow donors. Cohort members were all nominally healthy when sampled, although unrecorded immune exposures were likely present. The donor tested CMV seronegative, placing the donor among the 352 seronegative members of the cohort. Every donor gave a peripheral blood sample, and the peripheral blood mononuclear cells from that sample were used for TCR beta sequencing. The Qiagen DNeasy Blood Extraction Kit was used to extract genomic DNA from the blood cell samples. Of note for this clone: Its binding antigen is unknown. Per-base quality was not reported, and no clone a single base away is much larger than it.

This TCR was sampled from a man between 25 and 39 years old in good health and CMV-seronegative. Sequencing used PBMCs. The chain is assembled from TRBV11-2 and TRBJ1-3; TRBD1 might be the D gene, on 5 matching bases. Here is the DNA: TGTGCCAGCAGCTTAGGGGGCAGAGAGAACACCATATATTTT. Its protein reads: CASSLGGRENTIYF.